This entry describes one T cell receptor (beta chain). Per the original methods: Estimation of nucleated cell counts relied on the amplification of reference gene primers. The data were produced by immunoSEQ multiplex PCR, yet TCRdb's version contains in-frame clones alone and is incomplete. V, J and clone size derive from that table, while D and trimming were established from the DNA sequence. The data show hundreds of thousands of clones, 86% seen once. This record belongs to a study of blood T cell repertoires in COVID-19. Looking at the study overall: PBMCs, B-cell-depleted T cells, or T cells were the source of the cDNA or gDNA that made up the material.

The specimen was peripheral blood. This sequence was found in a woman between 25 and 40 years old with active or convalescent COVID-19.

The CDR3 coding sequence is TGTGCCAGTAGTAGCAGAGGAACGAACACCGGGGAGCTGTTTTTT. It codes for CASSSRGTNTGELFF. The chain uses TRBV19 and TRBJ2-2; no firm D call. Deletions cut 4 bases from V and 0 bases from J, with 9 bases between. In germline, CDR1 is LNHDA, CDR2 SQIVND (reference sequence). The CDR3 spans 15 residues. Supplemented by reference TRBV19 and TRBJ2-2, the full variable domain reads DGGITQSPKYLFRKEGQNVTLSCEQNLNHDAMYWYRQDPGQGLRLIYYSQIVNDFQKGDIAEGYSVSREKKESFPLTVTSAQKNPTAFYLCASSSRGTNTGELFFGEGSRLTVL.